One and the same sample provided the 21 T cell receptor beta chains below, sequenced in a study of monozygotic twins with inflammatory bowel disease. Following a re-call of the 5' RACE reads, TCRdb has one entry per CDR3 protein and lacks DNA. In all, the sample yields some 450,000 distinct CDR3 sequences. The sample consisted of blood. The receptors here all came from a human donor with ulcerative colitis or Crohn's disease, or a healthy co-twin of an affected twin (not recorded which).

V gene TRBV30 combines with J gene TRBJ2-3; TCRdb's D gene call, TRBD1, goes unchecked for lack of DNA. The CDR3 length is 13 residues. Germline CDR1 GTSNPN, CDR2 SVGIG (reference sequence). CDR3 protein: CAWSNRVGDTQYF.

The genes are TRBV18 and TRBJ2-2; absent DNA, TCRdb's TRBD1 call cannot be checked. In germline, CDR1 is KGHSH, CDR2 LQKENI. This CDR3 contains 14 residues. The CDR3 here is CASSPEGRGGELFF.

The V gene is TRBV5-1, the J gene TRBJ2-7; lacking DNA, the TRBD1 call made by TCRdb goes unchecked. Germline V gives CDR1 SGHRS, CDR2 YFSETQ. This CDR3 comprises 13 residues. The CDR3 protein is CASNPGQGNEQYF.

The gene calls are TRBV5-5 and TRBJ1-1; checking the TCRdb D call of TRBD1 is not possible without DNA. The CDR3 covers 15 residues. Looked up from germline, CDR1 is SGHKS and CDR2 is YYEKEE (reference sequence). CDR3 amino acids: CASSLMRGVPTEAFF.

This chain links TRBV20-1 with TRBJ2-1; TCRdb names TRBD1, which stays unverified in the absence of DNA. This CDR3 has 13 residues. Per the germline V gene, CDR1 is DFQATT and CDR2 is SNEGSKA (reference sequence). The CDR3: CSAGGHSQSEQFF.

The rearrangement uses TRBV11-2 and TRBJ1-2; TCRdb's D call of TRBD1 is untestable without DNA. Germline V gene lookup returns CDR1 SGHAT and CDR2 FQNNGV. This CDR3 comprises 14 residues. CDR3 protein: CASSLDGGGSGYTF.

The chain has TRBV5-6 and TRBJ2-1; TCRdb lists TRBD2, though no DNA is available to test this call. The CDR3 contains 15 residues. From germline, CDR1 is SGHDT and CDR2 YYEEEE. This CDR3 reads CASSWGAGWYNEQFF. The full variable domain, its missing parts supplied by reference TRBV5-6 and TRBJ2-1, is DAGVTQSPTHLIKTRGQQVTLRCSPKSGHDTVSWYQQALGQGPQFIFQYYEEEERQRGNFPDRFSGHQFPNYSSELNVNALLLGDSALYLCASSWGAGWYNEQFFGPGTRLTVL.

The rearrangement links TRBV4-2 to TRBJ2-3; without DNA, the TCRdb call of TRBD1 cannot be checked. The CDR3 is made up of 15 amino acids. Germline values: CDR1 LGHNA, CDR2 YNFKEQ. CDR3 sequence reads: CASRRGAQSTDTQYF.

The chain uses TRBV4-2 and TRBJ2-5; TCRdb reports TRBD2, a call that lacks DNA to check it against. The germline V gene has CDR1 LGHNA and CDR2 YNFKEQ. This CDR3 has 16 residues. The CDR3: CASSQVAGDVQETQYF.

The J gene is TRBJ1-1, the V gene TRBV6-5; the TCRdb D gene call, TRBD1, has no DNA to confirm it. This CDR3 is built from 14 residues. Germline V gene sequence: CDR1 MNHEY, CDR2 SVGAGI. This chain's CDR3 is CASSYMGRNTEAFF.

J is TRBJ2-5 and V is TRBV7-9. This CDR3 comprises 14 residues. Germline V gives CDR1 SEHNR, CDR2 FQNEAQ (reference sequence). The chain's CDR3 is CASSLSQNQETQYF.

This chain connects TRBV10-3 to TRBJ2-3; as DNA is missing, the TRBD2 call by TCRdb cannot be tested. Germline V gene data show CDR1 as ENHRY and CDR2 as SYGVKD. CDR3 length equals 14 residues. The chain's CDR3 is CAINTGGNTDTQYF.

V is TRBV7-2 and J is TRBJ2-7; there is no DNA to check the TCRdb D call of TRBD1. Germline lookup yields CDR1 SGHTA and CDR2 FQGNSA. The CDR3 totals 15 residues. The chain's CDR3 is CASSLGPGQLYEQYF. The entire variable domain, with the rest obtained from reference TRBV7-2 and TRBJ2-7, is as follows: GAGVSQSPSNKVTEKGKDVELRCDPISGHTALYWYRQSLGQGLEFLIYFQGNSAPDKSGLPSDRFSAERTGGSVSTLTIQRTQQEDSAVYLCASSLGPGQLYEQYFGPGTRLTVT.

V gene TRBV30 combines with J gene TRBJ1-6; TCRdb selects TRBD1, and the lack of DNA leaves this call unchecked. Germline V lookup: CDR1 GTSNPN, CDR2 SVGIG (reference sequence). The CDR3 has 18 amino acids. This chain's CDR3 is CAWSVSRTGQGYNSPLHF.

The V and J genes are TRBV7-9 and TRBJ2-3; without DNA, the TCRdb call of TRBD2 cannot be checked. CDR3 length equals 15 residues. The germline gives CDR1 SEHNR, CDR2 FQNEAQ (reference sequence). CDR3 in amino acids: CASSLLTGKTDTQYF.

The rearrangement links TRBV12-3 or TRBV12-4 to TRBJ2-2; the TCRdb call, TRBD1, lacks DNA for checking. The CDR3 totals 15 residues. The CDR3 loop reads CASSLVRASGGELFF.

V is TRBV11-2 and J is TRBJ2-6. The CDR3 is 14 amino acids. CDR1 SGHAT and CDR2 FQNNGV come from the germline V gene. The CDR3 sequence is CASTYNSGANVLTF. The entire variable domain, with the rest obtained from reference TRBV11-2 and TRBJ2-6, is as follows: EAGVAQSPRYKIIEKRQSVAFWCNPISGHATLYWYQQILGQGPKLLIQFQNNGVVDDSQLPKDRFSAERLKGVDSTLKIQPAKLEDSAVYLCASTYNSGANVLTFGAGSRLTVL.

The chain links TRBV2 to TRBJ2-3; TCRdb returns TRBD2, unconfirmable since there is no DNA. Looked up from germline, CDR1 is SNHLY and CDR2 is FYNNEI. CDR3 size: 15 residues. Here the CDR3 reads CASSELAVSTDTQYF.

CDR3 sequence: CSVRRLGYNEQFF. The chain employs TRBV29-1 and TRBJ2-1; there is no DNA to check the TCRdb D call of TRBD2. The CDR3 length is 13 residues. Germline values: CDR1 SQVTM, CDR2 ANQGSEA.

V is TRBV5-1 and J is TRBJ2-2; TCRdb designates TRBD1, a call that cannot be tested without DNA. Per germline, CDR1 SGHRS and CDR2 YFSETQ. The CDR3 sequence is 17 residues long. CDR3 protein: CASSPGGIGYSAGELFF.

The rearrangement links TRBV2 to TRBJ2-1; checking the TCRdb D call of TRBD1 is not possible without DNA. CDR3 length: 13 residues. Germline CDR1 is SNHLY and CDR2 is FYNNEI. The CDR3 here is CASNGQGRDEQFF.